The 14 T cell receptor beta chains reported below all come from one sample, sequenced in a study of blood T cell repertoires in COVID-19. Repertoires were generated with immunoSEQ multiplex PCR, while TCRdb's copy carries only in-frame clones and drops some. The data show some 26,000 clones, about 85% seen once. Sequencing was done on a sample of peripheral blood. The source is a man aged 50 to 59 with active or convalescent COVID-19.

CDR3 residues: CATLPTPCYEQYF. The CDR3, as DNA: TGTGCCACCTTGCCCACACCCTGCTACGAGCAGTACTTC. V usage is TRBV24-1 and J usage is TRBJ2-7; D uncertain. CDR1 and CDR2 from the germline V gene are KGHDR and SFDVKD. This CDR3 spans 13 amino acids. V was trimmed by 9 bases and J by 3 bases, leaving 14 bases between them.

This chain uses TRBV6-1 with TRBJ2-7, with D unresolved. Per germline, CDR1 MNHNS and CDR2 SASEGT. The CDR3 has 14 amino acids. Trimming took 3 bases from V and 2 from J, leaving 11 bases between them. Here the CDR3 reads CASSDAAETYEQYF. DNA for the CDR3: TGTGCCAGCAGTGATGCGGCGGAAACCTACGAGCAGTACTTC.

The CDR3 region has the DNA TGTGCCAGCAGCTTCATTGTGACAGGACAAACGGAGACCCAGTACTTC. Protein product: CASSFIVTGQTETQYF. This chain uses TRBV5-4 with TRBJ2-5; TRBD1 might be the D (6 bases). CDR3 length: 16 amino acids. The V gene's germline CDR1 is SGHNT and CDR2 YYREEE (reference sequence). Deletions cut 2 bases from V and 5 bases from J, with 19 bases between.

V and J are TRBV30 and TRBJ2-7, with 9 bases aligning to TRBD2. CDR1 and CDR2 from the germline V gene are GTSNPN and SVGIG (reference sequence). The CDR3 extends over 13 amino acids. V lost 0 bases, J lost 6 bases, and 3 bases stayed unmatched. CDR3 loop: CAWSVAGGSEQYF. The CDR3, as DNA: TGTGCCTGGAGTGTAGCGGGGGGCAGCGAGCAGTACTTC.

The chain is built from TRBV11-3 and TRBJ1-6, with unresolved D. The CDR3 is made up of 13 amino acids. Germline CDR1 reads SGHNT; CDR2 reads YENEEA. Trimming removed 3 bases from V and 9 bases from J, with 9 bases in between. In DNA form, the CDR3 reads TGTGCCAGCAGCTTTGGCCGAGGTTCACCCCTCCACTTT. As protein: CASSFGRGSPLHF. Full variable domain (outside the CDR3, taken from reference TRBV11-3 and TRBJ1-6): EAGVVQSPRYKIIEKKQPVAFWCNPISGHNTLYWYLQNLGQGPELLIRYENEEAVDDSQLPKDRFSAERLKGVDSTLKIQPAELGDSAVYLCASSFGRGSPLHFGNGTRLTVT.

The rearrangement joins TRBV6-1 to TRBJ2-3; no clear D. The CDR3 consists of 14 residues. Germline CDR1 reads MNHNS; CDR2 reads SASEGT. Trimming pared 3 bases from V and 0 bases from J, leaving 7 bases between. CDR3 coding DNA: TGTGCCAGCAGTGACCGCTATAGCACAGATACGCAGTATTTT. Translated: CASSDRYSTDTQYF.

The chain joins TRBV6-6 to TRBJ2-5; 8 positions agree with TRBD1. Germline V gene sequence: CDR1 MNHNY, CDR2 SVGAGI (reference sequence). The V gene end was trimmed by 5 bases and the J gene end by 2 bases; junction bases not matched to a gene: 13. This CDR3 contains 17 residues. The CDR3 DNA reads TGTGCCAGCAGTCACCTACCACCCGGACAGGGACAAGAGACCCAGTACTTC. Translating gives CASSHLPPGQGQETQYF.

This clone was seen only once. V gene TRBV18 combines with J gene TRBJ1-2; D is possibly TRBD1 (5 bases). Germline values: CDR1 KGHSH, CDR2 LQKENI. V dropped 0 bases and J dropped 4 bases, with 15 bases sitting between them. The CDR3 totals 16 residues. CDR3 protein: CASSPPRGVLGYGYTF. Written as DNA, the CDR3 is TGTGCCAGCTCACCACCACGGGGGGTACTCGGCTATGGCTACACCTTC. Looking up the rest from reference TRBV18 and TRBJ1-2 gives the full variable domain: NAGVMQNPRHLVRRRGQEARLRCSPMKGHSHVYWYRQLPEEGLKFMVYLQKENIIDESGMPKERFSAEFPKEGPSILRIQQVVRGDSAAYFCASSPPRGVLGYGYTFGSGTRLTVV.

Remarks on this clone: Other DNA sequences in this sample translate to the same CDR3. This chain links TRBV5-1 with TRBJ2-2, with TRBD2 matching over 13 bases. The germline CDR1 and CDR2 sequences are SGHRS and YFSETQ. Trimming at V came to 2 bases and at J to 0 bases, leaving 7 bases not matched to a gene. The CDR3 extends over 19 amino acids. In DNA form, the CDR3 reads TGCGCCAGCAGCTTATTACTAGCGGGGGGGCCACCGAACACCGGGGAGCTGTTTTTT. Its protein product is CASSLLLAGGPPNTGELFF.

This chain joins TRBV12-3 or TRBV12-4 and TRBJ2-1; 8 bases line up with TRBD2. J was trimmed by 9 bases and V by 8 bases; bases with no gene match: 9. The CDR3 has 13 amino acids. The CDR3 region is CASGPTGGSEQFF. DNA of the CDR3: TGTGCCAGCGGCCCGACGGGGGGGTCTGAGCAGTTCTTC.

The chain joins TRBV7-9 to TRBJ1-1; D ambiguous. This CDR3 is 14 amino acids long. Germline V gene sequence: CDR1 SEHNR, CDR2 FQNEAQ (reference sequence). Trimming took 1 base from V and 4 from J, leaving 10 bases between them. CDR3 protein: CASSLESGSTEAFF. CDR3 sequence (DNA): TGTGCCAGCAGCTTAGAATCCGGGAGCACTGAAGCTTTCTTT.

The chain joins TRBV12-3 or TRBV12-4 to TRBJ2-7; no firm D call. The CDR3 contains 12 residues. Deletions cut 6 bases from V and 0 bases from J, with 6 bases between. In nucleotides, the CDR3 is TGTGCCAGCAGCAACACCTCCTACGAGCAGTACTTC. Translated, it gives CASSNTSYEQYF.

This chain links TRBV30 with TRBJ1-4; D is undetermined. The CDR3 is made up of 13 amino acids. Trimming pared 7 bases from V and 15 bases from J, leaving 24 bases between. CDR1 and CDR2 (germline): GTSNPN, SVGIG (reference sequence). The CDR3 here is CASESEGPGVVFF. DNA of the CDR3: TGTGCCTCCGAGAGTGAGGGCCCCGGGGTCGTGTTTTTT.

The chain combines TRBV27 with TRBJ2-1; 7 nucleotides match TRBD1. CDR3 size: 13 residues. Trimming removed 4 bases from V and 13 bases from J; junction bases left unmatched: 10. Germline loops: CDR1 MNHEY, CDR2 SMNVEV (reference sequence). The CDR3 region has the DNA TGTGCCAGCAGTTGGAACAGGGGATCTGTCCAGTTCTTC. It specifies CASSWNRGSVQFF.